Sequencing of this TCR beta chain was carried out in a study of Ad26.COV2.S vaccination and SARS-CoV-2 variants. Study-level information: Ad26.COV2.S shots went into the muscle once or twice, 56 days apart. Findings and limits, study-wide: The TCR breadth and depth analyses may have understated or missed part of the total T cell responses.

The CDR3 is made up of 16 amino acids. Unmatched junction bases numbered 9, after V lost 3 bases and J lost 4 bases. Germline values: CDR1 MGHRA, CDR2 YSYEKL. In its sample, this clone was seen once. Its cognate antigen is unknown. The method was immunoSEQ multiplex PCR; TCRdb's version includes in-frame clones alone and lacks a portion of them. The sample carries 400,000 or so clones, less than 90% recorded once. Stated treatment: around 19 received Ad26.COV2.S at low or high dose, single or two shots; several received placebo; per-sample allocation not given. Following the first vaccine or placebo injection, samples were taken on day 63. Ad26.COV2.S expressed prefusion-stabilized spike from the original Wuhan strain.

This clonotype was obtained from a person between 18 and 59 years old who received the Ad26.COV2.S COVID-19 vaccine or a placebo. The J gene is TRBJ1-3, the V gene TRBV4-1, with TRBD1 identical over 7 bases. Sequenced here: peripheral blood, sampled in a trial of Ad26.COV2.S vaccine versus placebo. DNA of the CDR3: TGCGCCAGCAGCCATCTTGGGTCGGACAGGGGAAACACCATATATTTT. This encodes CASSHLGSDRGNTIYF.